This T cell receptor (beta chain) stems from a study of shared clonotypes between healthy human individuals. This CDR3 has 11 amino acids. Per the germline V gene, CDR1 is MDHEN and CDR2 is SYDVKM. Trimming took 3 bases from V and 9 from J, leaving 3 bases between them. The donors, all of them Caucasian adults, lived in Nashville, Tennessee. The authors distributed each subset's genomic DNA evenly over several immunoSEQ plates. Original methodology: Filtering differed since immunoSEQ provided only junctions, with no quality scores. TCRdb's copy holds only in-frame clones and misses some; the assay was immunoSEQ multiplex PCR. Clone size and V and J calls were adopted from that table, with D and trimming inferred from the DNA. Among fewer than 500,000 clones listed, 75% to 80% were seen once.

The sequenced material came from PBMCs. The gene calls are TRBV28 and TRBJ1-6, with D hard to call. This receptor was identified in a woman in her forties in good health. Some clones in this sample may be carry-over from other donors' samples. CDR3 in amino acids: CASSLGSPLHF. CDR3 in DNA: TGTGCCAGCAGTTTGGGTTCACCCCTCCACTTT.